The T cell receptor (beta chain) under discussion was sequenced for a study of shared clonotypes between healthy human individuals. Terminally differentiated effector memory CD45RA+ cells were excluded from the naive CD8 cells, which were CD45RO-negative and positively selected for CCR7. The data were produced by immunoSEQ multiplex PCR, yet TCRdb's version contains in-frame clones alone and is incomplete. Among about 2 million clones, about 95% were seen once, and the ten largest hold approximately 1.2%. The CDR3 loop spans 11 amino acids. Germline V CDR1 and CDR2: LNHNV, YYDKDF (reference sequence). V dropped 3 bases and J dropped 6 bases, with 5 bases sitting between them.

This TCR came from a man aged 18-30 years in good health. The chain links TRBV15 to TRBJ1-2; D gene uncertain. The sequenced sample was naive CD8+ T cells sorted from blood. Here the CDR3 DNA reads TGTGCCACCAGCAGTGCCCATGGCTACACCTTC. Amino acids: CATSSAHGYTF.